This entry concerns a single T cell receptor (beta chain). Its antigen is undetermined. The PCR contained 60 Vbeta and 13 Jbeta primers. Assay: immunoSEQ multiplex PCR; the TCRdb copy retains only in-frame clones and omits some. The sample gives some 70,000 clones, around 72% of which show up once; 11% to 15% is in the top ten. The CDR3 sequence is 13 residues long. Trimming at V came to 6 bases and at J to 4 bases, leaving 1 base not matched to a gene. Germline-derived CDR1 and CDR2 are MNHEY and SMNVEV (reference sequence). Those who donated were healthy bone marrow donors. The data belong to a study of cytomegalovirus exposure and HLA in healthy donors. Whole-study results and caveats: A later analysis found that most CMV-associated TCR beta chains appeared HLA-restricted.

The clonotype originates from a male donor in good health and CMV-seropositive. Sequencing input: PBMCs. The rearrangement links TRBV27 to TRBJ2-1; the match to TRBD2 covers 9 bases. This chain's CDR3 is CASRAGGYNEQFF. The DNA for the CDR3 is TGTGCCAGCAGGGCGGGAGGGTACAATGAGCAGTTCTTC.